This TCR beta chain was identified in a study of CD8 T cells in Susac syndrome. In germline, CDR1 is SGHRS, CDR2 YFSETQ. The CDR3 consists of 17 residues. V lost 0 bases and J lost 6; bases outside the gene matches: 13. The authors reverse transcribed roughly 0.5 to 1 ug RNA with random hexamers. In TCRdb, the immunoSEQ multiplex PCR reads were re-called with MiXCR into one record per CDR3 protein. The sample includes about 100,000 distinct CDR3 sequences, about 95% seen only once; the top ten take around 0.3%. The TCR sequence derives from a human donor with Susac syndrome. The chain couples TRBV5-1 to TRBJ2-3; TRBD2 matches 7 bases. The specimen was CD8+ T cells from PBMCs. The CDR3 DNA sequence: TGCGCCAGCAGCTTGGAGACTAGCTCCTTAAGTGGGGATACGCAGTATTTT. Translated: CASSLETSSLSGDTQYF.